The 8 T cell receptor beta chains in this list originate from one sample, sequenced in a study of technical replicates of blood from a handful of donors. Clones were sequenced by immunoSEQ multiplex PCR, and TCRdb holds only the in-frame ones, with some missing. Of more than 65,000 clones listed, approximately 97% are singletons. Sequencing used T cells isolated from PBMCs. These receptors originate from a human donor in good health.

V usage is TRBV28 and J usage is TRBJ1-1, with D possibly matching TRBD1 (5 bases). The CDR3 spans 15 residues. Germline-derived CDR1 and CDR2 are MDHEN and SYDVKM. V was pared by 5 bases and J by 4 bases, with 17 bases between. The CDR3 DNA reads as TGTGCCAGCAGTCCCCCCAGGGACTTGCTCACTGAAGCTTTCTTT. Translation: CASSPPRDLLTEAFF.

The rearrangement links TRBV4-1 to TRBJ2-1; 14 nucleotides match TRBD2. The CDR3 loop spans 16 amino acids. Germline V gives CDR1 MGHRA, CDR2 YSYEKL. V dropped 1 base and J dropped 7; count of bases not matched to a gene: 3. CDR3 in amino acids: CASSQGGLAGENEQFF. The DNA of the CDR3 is TGCGCCAGCAGCCAAGGGGGACTAGCGGGAGAGAATGAGCAGTTCTTC.

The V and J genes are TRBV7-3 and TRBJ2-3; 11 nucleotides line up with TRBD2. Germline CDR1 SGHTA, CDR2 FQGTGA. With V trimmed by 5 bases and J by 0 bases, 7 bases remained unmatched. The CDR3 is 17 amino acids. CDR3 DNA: TGTGCCAGCAGCGCATGGACTAGCGGGTCTAGCACAGATACGCAGTATTTT. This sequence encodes CASSAWTSGSSTDTQYF.

In nucleotides, the CDR3 is TGTGCCAGCAGCGATTTAAGGGGGCGGACTGGGGCCAACGTCCTGACTTTC. Protein product: CASSDLRGRTGANVLTF. The gene calls are TRBV5-5 and TRBJ2-6, with 7 bases matching TRBD1. The CDR3 is 17 residues long. Germline-derived CDR1 and CDR2 are SGHKS and YYEKEE (reference sequence). The trim removed 4 bases at V and 2 bases at J, leaving 9 bases unmatched.

The CDR3 DNA reads TGCGCCAGCAGCTCAGTACGAACCGAGAACACTGAAGCTTTCTTT. The encoded protein is CASSSVRTENTEAFF. The chain carries TRBV5-1 and TRBJ1-1, with D uncertain. This CDR3 contains 15 residues. The germline V gene has CDR1 SGHRS and CDR2 YFSETQ. With 3 bases removed from V and 1 base from J, the gap between germline ends came to 13 bases.

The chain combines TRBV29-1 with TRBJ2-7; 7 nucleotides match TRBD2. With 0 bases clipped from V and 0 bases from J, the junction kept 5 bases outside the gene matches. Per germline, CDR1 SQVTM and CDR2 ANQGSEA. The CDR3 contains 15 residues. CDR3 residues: CSVEDPSGLSYEQYF. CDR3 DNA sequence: TGCAGCGTTGAAGATCCTAGCGGCCTCTCCTACGAGCAGTACTTC.

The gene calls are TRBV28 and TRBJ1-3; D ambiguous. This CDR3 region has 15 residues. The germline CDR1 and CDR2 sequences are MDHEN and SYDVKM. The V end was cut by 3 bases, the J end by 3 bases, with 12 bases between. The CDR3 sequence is CASSFSVPLGNTIYF. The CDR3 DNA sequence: TGTGCCAGCAGTTTTTCAGTGCCTCTTGGAAACACCATATATTTT.

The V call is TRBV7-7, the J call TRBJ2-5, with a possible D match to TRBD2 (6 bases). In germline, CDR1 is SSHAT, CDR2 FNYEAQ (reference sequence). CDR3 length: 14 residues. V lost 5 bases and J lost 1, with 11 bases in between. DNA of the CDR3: TGTGCCAGCAGCCCTACGGGAGTCCAAGAGACCCAGTACTTC. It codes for CASSPTGVQETQYF. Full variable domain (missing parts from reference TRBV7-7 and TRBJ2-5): GAGVSQSPRYKVTKRGQDVTLRCDPISSHATLYWYQQALGQGPEFLTYFNYEAQPDKSGLPSDRFSAERPEGSISTLTIQRTEQRDSAMYRCASSPTGVQETQYFGPGTRLLVL.